The entry that follows covers one T cell receptor (beta chain) sequence. These data originate in a study of shared clonotypes between healthy human individuals. Germline values: CDR1 MDHEN, CDR2 SYDVKM. Losses at the gene ends were 1 base for V and 4 bases for J; bases not matched to a gene: 9. This CDR3 comprises 17 residues. The protocol was immunoSEQ multiplex PCR, while the TCRdb copy is restricted to in-frame clones and leaves out a portion. The sample consists of roughly 650,000 clones, 97% of them appearing once. The V call is TRBV28, the J call TRBJ2-5; 10 bases are shared with TRBD1. The material sequenced was naive CD4+ T cells sorted from blood. Specified subset: CD45RA+ positively selected. This clonotype was obtained from a woman aged 30 to 39 in good health. The CDR3 DNA sequence: TGTGCCAGCAGTTTATATTGGGGGACAGGGGTTCGAGAGACCCAGTACTTC. Protein: CASSLYWGTGVRETQYF.